A single sample gave rise to the 22 T cell receptor beta chains below, sequenced in a study of identical twins. TCRdb analysed the 5' RACE reads with MiXCR anew, one entry per CDR3 protein. Of about 720,000 distinct CDR3 sequences in the sample, over 8.5% were seen once. These data were also filed under a second study, of yellow fever vaccine responses in identical twins.

The sample taken for sequencing was PBMCs. The receptor set was obtained from a woman between 18 and 30 years old in good health.

This clonotype was counted only a few times. V gene TRBV10-3 combines with J gene TRBJ1-5; 9 nucleotides agree with TRBD1. Trimming cost V 4 bases and J 7 bases; bases outside gene matches: 5. The CDR3 runs 14 residues. Germline V lookup: CDR1 ENHRY, CDR2 SYGVKD. CDR3 loop: CAISVGQGGQPQHF. The CDR3 DNA follows: TGTGCCATCAGTGTGGGACAGGGTGGCCAGCCCCAGCATTTT.

This clonotype has ten or more counts. The chain couples TRBV5-1 to TRBJ2-7; 7 nucleotides line up with TRBD1. V trimming: 4 bases; J trimming: 4 bases; junction bases outside the gene matches: 5. Germline-derived CDR1 and CDR2 are SGHRS and YFSETQ. This CDR3 is built from 13 residues. The CDR3 region is CASSTGQLYEQYF. CDR3 sequence (DNA): TGCGCCAGCAGCACGGGACAGTTGTACGAGCAGTACTTC.

This clonotype was seen a handful of times. The V gene is TRBV4-2, the J gene TRBJ2-2; 10 positions match TRBD2. V lost 1 base and J lost 5; bases outside the gene matches: 4. Germline lookup yields CDR1 LGHNA and CDR2 YNFKEQ. The CDR3 loop spans 16 amino acids. The CDR3 region is CASSQVSGRGTGELFF. The CDR3 DNA is TGTGCCAGCAGCCAAGTCAGCGGGAGGGGGACCGGGGAGCTGTTTTTT.

This clonotype was counted ten times or more. For the CDR3, the DNA is TGCGCCAGCAGCCAAGATGGTATGGGCTCTGGGGCCAACGTCCTGACTTTC. This sequence encodes CASSQDGMGSGANVLTF. V and J are TRBV4-3 and TRBJ2-6, with unresolved D. The ends were cut back, 0 bases at V and 0 bases at J, with 9 bases in the middle. The CDR3 totals 17 residues. Per germline, CDR1 LGHNA and CDR2 YSLEER.

This clonotype was recorded a few times. V usage is TRBV5-5 and J usage is TRBJ2-1; the match to TRBD1 covers 7 bases. Germline CDR1 and CDR2: SGHKS and YYEKEE (reference sequence). J was trimmed by 2 bases and V by 9 bases; bases with no gene match: 11. The CDR3 loop spans 15 amino acids. The CDR3 here is CATKTGTDPYNEQFF. In DNA, the CDR3 is TGTGCCACCAAGACCGGGACAGACCCCTACAATGAGCAGTTCTTC. Together with reference TRBV5-5 and TRBJ2-1, the CDR3 gives the full variable domain: DAGVTQSPTHLIKTRGQQVTLRCSPISGHKSVSWYQQVLGQGPQFIFQYYEKEERGRGNFPDRFSARQFPNYSSELNVNALLLGDSALYLCATKTGTDPYNEQFFGPGTRLTVL.

The gene calls are TRBV7-9 and TRBJ2-1; 7 nucleotides agree with TRBD2. CDR1 is SEHNR, CDR2 FQNEAQ, per germline (reference sequence). V was pared by 5 bases and J by 5 bases, with 9 bases of the junction left unmatched. CDR3 length: 15 residues. This CDR3 reads CASSPGREMNNEQFF. CDR3 DNA sequence: TGTGCCAGCAGCCCCGGGCGGGAGATGAACAATGAGCAGTTCTTC. Full variable domain (rest looked up from reference TRBV7-9 and TRBJ2-1): DTGVSQNPRHKITKRGQNVTFRCDPISEHNRLYWYRQTLGQGPEFLTYFQNEAQLEKSRLLSDRFSAERPKGSFSTLEIQRTEQGDSAMYLCASSPGREMNNEQFFGPGTRLTVL.

This clonotype has a handful of counts. The CDR3: CASSVEVRTRAFEAFF. For the CDR3, the DNA is TGTGCCAGCAGTGTTGAGGTGCGGACACGGGCCTTTGAAGCTTTCTTT. The rearrangement links TRBV2 to TRBJ1-1, with D possibly matching TRBD1 (5 bases). V lost 4 bases to trimming and J lost 7 bases, with 22 bases between them. This CDR3 is 16 amino acids long. Germline V gene data show CDR1 as SNHLY and CDR2 as FYNNEI.

V and J are TRBV4-1 and TRBJ2-1, with a tentative D call TRBD2 (5 bases). V lost 9 bases and J 4 bases, leaving 13 bases between the germline ends. This CDR3 comprises 13 residues. The germline V gene has CDR1 MGHRA and CDR2 YSYEKL. CDR3 coding DNA: TGCGCCAGTAACCGCCCGGGGTACAATGAGCAGTTCTTC. This gives the protein CASNRPGYNEQFF.

This clonotype was seen a handful of times. The chain has TRBV4-1 and TRBJ1-6; 9 positions match TRBD1. The germline V gene encodes CDR1 MGHRA and CDR2 YSYEKL. Trimming took 0 bases from V and 8 from J; bases not matched to a gene: 14. CDR3 length equals 19 residues. CDR3 residues: CASSQETLGTGYGDSPLHF. Here the CDR3 DNA reads TGCGCCAGCAGCCAAGAAACCCTGGGGACAGGGTATGGTGATTCACCCCTCCACTTT.

V gene TRBV5-6 combines with J gene TRBJ2-5; a weak D match, TRBD2 (5 bases). The germline CDR1 and CDR2 sequences are SGHDT and YYEEEE. V was shortened by 4 bases and J by 7 bases, with 14 bases between the two germline ends. The CDR3 has 13 residues. CDR3 sequence reads: CASSPGLGRTQYF. CDR3 in DNA: TGTGCCAGCAGCCCCGGACTCGGAAGGACCCAGTACTTC.

This clonotype was detected many times. The rearrangement links TRBV4-2 to TRBJ2-7; tentatively, D is TRBD1 (6 bases). CDR1 is LGHNA, CDR2 YNFKEQ, per germline. The CDR3 consists of 13 residues. Between the trimmed V and J ends, which lost 2 bases and 2 bases, there was a span of 7 bases. The CDR3 DNA reads TGTGCCAGCAGCCAAACAGGGACCTACGAGCAGTACTTC. This gives the protein CASSQTGTYEQYF.

Ten or more counts support this clonotype. CDR3 coding DNA: TGCAGCGTTGTCGCCGGCGGAGAGACCCAGTACTTC. It yields the protein CSVVAGGETQYF. This chain joins TRBV29-1 and TRBJ2-5, with D uncertain. Germline V gives CDR1 SQVTM, CDR2 ANQGSEA. Trimming removed 4 bases at V and 4 bases at J, with 10 bases between. The CDR3 consists of 12 residues. Together with reference TRBV29-1 and TRBJ2-5, the CDR3 gives the full variable domain: SAVISQKPSRDICQRGTSLTIQCQVDSQVTMMFWYRQQPGQSLTLIATANQGSEATYESGFVIDKFPISRPNLTFSTLTVSNMSPEDSSIYLCSVVAGGETQYFGPGTRLLVL.

The chain has TRBV28 and TRBJ1-1; 9 bases agree with TRBD1. This CDR3 comprises 15 residues. Germline V CDR1 and CDR2: MDHEN, SYDVKM. With 5 bases clipped from V and 2 bases from J, the junction kept 6 bases outside the gene matches. Here the CDR3 DNA reads TGTGCCAGCAGTCTATTGACAGGGGGAAACACTGAAGCTTTCTTT. Translation gives CASSLLTGGNTEAFF.

Turning to this clonotype: A read error may produce the germline difference seen at one junction end. The V gene is TRBV12-3 or TRBV12-4, the J gene TRBJ2-3, with TRBD1 identical over 8 bases. The CDR3 consists of 18 residues. The CDR3 bases are TGTGCCTGCAGCTTAAGGGTTCGGGACAGGATAAGCACAGATACGCAGTATTTT. Protein product: CACSLRVRDRISTDTQYF.

Ten or more counts support this clonotype. CDR3 bases: TGTGCCAGCAGCCTTGACAGGAAGCATTCACCCCTCCACTTT. Translated, it gives CASSLDRKHSPLHF. The gene calls are TRBV9 and TRBJ1-6, with a possible D match to TRBD1 (6 bases). The CDR3 covers 14 residues. From germline, CDR1 is SGDLS and CDR2 YYNGEE. V lost 4 bases, J lost 8 bases, and 13 bases lay in between. The full variable domain, rest sourced from reference TRBV9 and TRBJ1-6, is DSGVTQTPKHLITATGQRVTLRCSPRSGDLSVYWYQQSLDQGLQFLIQYYNGEERAKGNILERFSAQQFPDLHSELNLSSLELGDSALYFCASSLDRKHSPLHFGNGTRLTVT.

This clonotype occurred a few times. CDR3 protein: CASSLGAPGQGLNYGYTF. The CDR3 nucleotides read TGTGCCAGCAGCTTAGGGGCCCCTGGACAGGGACTTAACTATGGCTACACCTTC. This chain uses TRBV11-1 with TRBJ1-2, with TRBD1 matching 8 bases. After removal of 1 base from V and 1 base from J, the junction contained 11 bases not matched to a gene. This CDR3 region has 18 residues. Germline assignment: CDR1 SGHAT and CDR2 FQDESV (reference sequence).

This clonotype was counted between two and nine times. This sequence joins TRBV10-3 and TRBJ2-1; D perhaps matches TRBD2 (6 bases). V was cut by 3 bases and J by 5 bases, with 14 bases left in between. Germline V gene lookup returns CDR1 ENHRY and CDR2 SYGVKD. The CDR3 runs to 15 residues. The CDR3 bases are TGTGCCATCAGTGATGGAGGGAGGACCAACAATGAGCAGTTCTTC. Protein sequence: CAISDGGRTNNEQFF.

This clonotype was seen a few times. J is TRBJ2-6 and V is TRBV29-1; a weak D match, TRBD1 (6 bases). Trimming removed 4 bases from V and 8 bases from J, with 9 bases in between. Germline-derived CDR1 and CDR2 are SQVTM and ANQGSEA. The CDR3 runs 12 residues. The CDR3 loop reads CSVADRSNVLTF. The CDR3 DNA reads TGCAGCGTTGCGGACAGATCCAACGTCCTGACTTTC.

The rearrangement links TRBV6-1 to TRBJ1-1, with D perhaps TRBD1 (5 bases). Germline V CDR1 and CDR2: MNHNS, SASEGT. The CDR3 is 13 amino acids. V lost 2 bases and J 6 bases, leaving 10 bases between the germline ends. This CDR3 reads CASSERGAAEAFF. The CDR3 coding sequence is TGTGCCAGCAGTGAACGCGGGGCAGCTGAAGCTTTCTTT.

V is TRBV7-9 and J is TRBJ2-5; possible D gene TRBD1, 5 bases. Trimming left V 1 base short and J 5 bases short, with 14 bases between. The CDR3 is made up of 15 amino acids. Germline CDR1 reads SEHNR; CDR2 reads FQNEAQ (reference sequence). The CDR3 here is CASSLGSGLGETQYF. The CDR3, as DNA: TGTGCCAGCAGCTTAGGGTCAGGGCTGGGGGAGACCCAGTACTTC.

This clonotype was counted only a few times. The rearrangement links TRBV28 to TRBJ2-7; 7 bases map to TRBD2. The CDR3 spans 14 residues. Trimming at V came to 6 bases and at J to 0 bases, leaving 5 bases not matched to a gene. Germline V gene sequence: CDR1 MDHEN, CDR2 SYDVKM. CDR3 DNA sequence: TGTGCCAGCAGCACTAGCGTAAGCTCCTACGAGCAGTACTTC. Its protein product is CASSTSVSSYEQYF.

This clonotype was picked up a small number of times. This chain uses TRBV5-1 with TRBJ2-7, with 15 bases matching TRBD2. The CDR3 loop spans 18 amino acids. Looked up from germline, CDR1 is SGHRS and CDR2 is YFSETQ. After removal of 5 bases from V and 0 bases from J, the junction contained 9 bases not matched to a gene. In nucleotides, the CDR3 is TGCGCCAGCAGTTGGGGACTAGCGGGGGGACCTCTCTCCTACGAGCAGTACTTC. Its translation: CASSWGLAGGPLSYEQYF.